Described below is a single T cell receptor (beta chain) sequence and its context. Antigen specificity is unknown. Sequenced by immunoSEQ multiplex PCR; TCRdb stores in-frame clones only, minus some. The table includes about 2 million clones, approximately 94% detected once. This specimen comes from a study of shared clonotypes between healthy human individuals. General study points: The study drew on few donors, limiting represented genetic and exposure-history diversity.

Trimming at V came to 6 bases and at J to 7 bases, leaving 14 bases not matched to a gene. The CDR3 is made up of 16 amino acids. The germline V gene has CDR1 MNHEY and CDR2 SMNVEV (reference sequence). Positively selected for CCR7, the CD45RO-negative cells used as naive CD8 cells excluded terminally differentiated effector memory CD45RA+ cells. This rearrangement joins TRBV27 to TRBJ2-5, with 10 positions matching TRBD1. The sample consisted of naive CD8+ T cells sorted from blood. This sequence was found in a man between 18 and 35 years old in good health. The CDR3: CASSQRQGAIYGTQYF. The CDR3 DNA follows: TGTGCCAGCAGCCAGAGACAGGGGGCGATTTATGGGACCCAGTACTTC.